One and the same sample provided the 27 T cell receptor beta chains below, sequenced in a study of cytomegalovirus exposure and HLA in healthy donors. PCR employed 60 Vbeta and 13 Jbeta primers. Profiling relied on immunoSEQ multiplex PCR, and the TCRdb table lists in-frame clones only, not all of them. Of about 140,000 clones in the sample, 65% to 80% were seen once. The sample consisted of PBMCs. These receptors were collected from a woman aged 45-59 years in good health and CMV-seropositive.

The chain couples TRBV30 to TRBJ1-2; D ambiguous. V was shortened by 2 bases and J by 6 bases, with 10 bases between the two germline ends. The CDR3 has 12 amino acids. Per the germline V gene, CDR1 is GTSNPN and CDR2 is SVGIG (reference sequence). The CDR3 here is CAWSIARNGYTF. CDR3 in DNA: TGTGCCTGGAGTATTGCGAGGAATGGCTACACCTTC.

The chain uses TRBV9 and TRBJ2-6; D unresolved. This CDR3 has 15 amino acids. V lost 2 bases, J lost 3 bases, and 9 bases lay in between. Germline V gene sequence: CDR1 SGDLS, CDR2 YYNGEE. The CDR3: CASSVLVSGANVLTF. In nucleotides, the CDR3 is TGTGCCAGCAGCGTTCTTGTGAGTGGGGCCAACGTCCTGACTTTC.

This clone was observed a single time. The chain links TRBV7-3 to TRBJ2-5; the match to TRBD2 covers 8 bases. CDR1 and CDR2 from the germline V gene are SGHTA and FQGTGA. The CDR3 is 14 amino acids. V was pared by 4 bases and J by 5 bases, with 6 bases of the junction left unmatched. The CDR3 is CASSSSGGGETQYF. In DNA, the CDR3 is TGTGCCAGCAGCTCCAGCGGGGGAGGGGAGACCCAGTACTTC.

This chain uses TRBV12-5 with TRBJ2-5; 9 positions agree with TRBD1. TRBJ2-7 explains the end of the DNA better; the J call may be wrong. CDR1 LGHNT and CDR2 FRNRAP come from the germline V gene. This CDR3 has 16 amino acids. In nucleotides, the CDR3 is TGTGCTAGTGGTTTGGTCCTGGGACAGGGTGGGTACGAGCAGTACTTC. Protein: CASGLVLGQGGYEQYF.

The chain couples TRBV6-6 to TRBJ1-5, with 9 bases fitting TRBD1. The CDR3 runs 15 residues. The junction had 6 bases not matched to a gene; V was cut back by 5 bases and J by 4 bases. The germline V gene has CDR1 MNHNY and CDR2 SVGAGI (reference sequence). The CDR3 DNA reads TGTGCCAGCAGTGGGACAGGGAGGTCAAATCAGCCCCAGCATTTT. Amino acids: CASSGTGRSNQPQHF.

Only a few counts were recorded for this clone. The J gene is TRBJ2-6, the V gene TRBV30, with D unresolved. The ends were cut back, 1 base at V and 4 bases at J, with 11 bases in the middle. Germline V gene data show CDR1 as GTSNPN and CDR2 as SVGIG (reference sequence). The CDR3 is 15 amino acids. CDR3 sequence (DNA): TGTGCCTGGAGTGCACAGCAAGCAGGGGCCAACGTCCTGACTTTC. Its protein is CAWSAQQAGANVLTF.

V usage is TRBV5-1 and J usage is TRBJ2-7, with 12 bases aligning to TRBD2. Germline V lookup: CDR1 SGHRS, CDR2 YFSETQ. Trimming took 3 bases from V and 4 from J; bases not matched to a gene: 2. This CDR3 comprises 14 residues. CDR3 region: CASSWTSGVYEQYF. The CDR3 nucleotides are TGCGCCAGCAGCTGGACTAGCGGGGTGTACGAGCAGTACTTC.

The chain recombines TRBV7-6 with TRBJ1-5; D perhaps matches TRBD1 (6 bases). This CDR3 region has 13 residues. Germline V gene sequence: CDR1 SGHVS, CDR2 FNYEAQ. Trimming stripped 5 bases from V and 7 bases from J, with 12 bases between. Here the CDR3 reads CASSQGGSQPQHF. Here the CDR3 DNA reads TGTGCCAGCAGCCAAGGGGGATCCCAGCCCCAGCATTTT.

The chain recombines TRBV28 with TRBJ1-4, with 9 bases aligning to TRBD1. J gave up 5 bases and V 4 bases, and 2 bases lay outside the gene matches. CDR1 is MDHEN, CDR2 SYDVKM, per germline. The length of the CDR3 is 14 residues. This chain's CDR3 is CASSSGTGNEKLFF. The CDR3 region has the DNA TGTGCCAGCAGTTCCGGGACAGGGAATGAAAAACTGTTTTTT.

This clone was observed once. The rearrangement links TRBV28 to TRBJ2-3, with 11 bases aligning to TRBD2. Germline CDR1 MDHEN, CDR2 SYDVKM. The ends lost 4 bases at V and 7 bases at J; junction bases unmatched: 7. The CDR3 spans 15 residues. CDR3 DNA sequence: TGTGCCAGCAGTTCCTTAGCGGGGGGGCGAAATACGCAGTATTTT. As protein: CASSSLAGGRNTQYF.

This chain links TRBV15 with TRBJ2-3, with 7 bases fitting TRBD1. V shed 0 bases and J 2 bases; nucleotides not matched to a gene: 5. This CDR3 is 16 amino acids long. The germline gives CDR1 LNHNV, CDR2 YYDKDF (reference sequence). DNA of the CDR3: TGTGCCACCAGCAGAGATCCGGGACAGATCACAGATACGCAGTATTTT. Translation: CATSRDPGQITDTQYF.

The chain links TRBV28 to TRBJ1-2, with 11 bases lining up with TRBD1. The germline V gene encodes CDR1 MDHEN and CDR2 SYDVKM. There are 15 residues in the CDR3. The junction had 6 bases not matched to a gene; V was cut back by 1 base and J by 8 bases. The CDR3 protein is CASSLYQGQGVGYTF. The CDR3 DNA reads as TGTGCCAGCAGTTTATATCAGGGACAGGGGGTCGGCTACACCTTC.

For the CDR3, the DNA is TGTGCTAGTGGTAAACAGGGGTTAAGCCCTGAAGCTTTCTTT. Its protein product is CASGKQGLSPEAFF. This sequence joins TRBV12-5 and TRBJ1-1; 7 bases align to TRBD1. CDR1 is LGHNT, CDR2 FRNRAP, per germline. After removal of 5 bases from V and 6 bases from J, the junction contained 9 bases not matched to a gene. The CDR3 is 14 amino acids.

This chain uses TRBV6-5 with TRBJ2-5; a possible D gene is TRBD1 (6 bases). There are 15 residues in the CDR3. V was trimmed by 6 bases and J by 4 bases, leaving 18 bases between them. The germline CDR1 and CDR2 sequences are MNHEY and SVGAGI. The CDR3 reads CASSPSRGSPETQYF. The CDR3 DNA sequence: TGTGCCAGCAGCCCTTCCAGGGGCTCGCCAGAGACCCAGTACTTC.

V and J are TRBV19 and TRBJ2-5; D possibly corresponds to TRBD1 (6 bases). Germline lookup yields CDR1 LNHDA and CDR2 SQIVND (reference sequence). The CDR3 has 15 amino acids. The V and J ends lost 3 bases and 11 bases respectively, with 22 bases between them. CDR3 loop: CASSIGGFALQEQYF. The DNA for the CDR3 is TGTGCCAGTAGTATTGGGGGCTTCGCCCTCCAGGAGCAGTACTTC.

The rearrangement joins TRBV6-6 to TRBJ1-1, with 7 bases identical to TRBD1. CDR1 is MNHNY, CDR2 SVGAGI, per germline (reference sequence). V trimming: 6 bases; J trimming: 5 bases; junction bases outside the gene matches: 6. The CDR3 length is 13 residues. The CDR3 nucleotides are TGTGCCAGCAGCTGGAACAGGGGAACTGAAGCTTTCTTT. It yields the protein CASSWNRGTEAFF.

This chain links TRBV7-8 with TRBJ2-7; TRBD1 is a possible D gene (5 bases). V shed 2 bases and J shed 3 bases, with 8 bases lying between them. Germline loops: CDR1 SGHVS, CDR2 FQNEAQ. This CDR3 is 13 amino acids long. CDR3 protein: CASSLLTDYEQYF. In nucleotides, the CDR3 is TGTGCCAGCAGCTTACTGACAGACTACGAGCAGTACTTC.

This clone was seen a few times. CDR3 loop: CASSGGLAGTETQYF. CDR3 DNA: TGTGCCAGCAGTGGGGGACTAGCGGGGACTGAGACCCAGTACTTC. The V and J genes are TRBV6-1 and TRBJ2-5, with TRBD2 matching over 13 bases. Germline lookup yields CDR1 MNHNS and CDR2 SASEGT. The CDR3 runs 15 residues. Trimming cost V 4 bases and J 5 bases; bases outside gene matches: 4.

The V and J genes are TRBV4-2 and TRBJ1-2; 9 bases line up with TRBD1. Germline values: CDR1 LGHNA, CDR2 YNFKEQ. V dropped 4 bases and J dropped 9; count of bases not matched to a gene: 3. The CDR3 is 12 residues long. The chain's CDR3 is CASSPDRGSYTF. The CDR3 coding sequence is TGTGCCAGCAGCCCCGACAGGGGGAGCTACACCTTC.

The V and J genes are TRBV28 and TRBJ1-2, with a weak D call TRBD1 (6 bases). Germline CDR1 MDHEN, CDR2 SYDVKM. The ends were cut back, 6 bases at V and 8 bases at J, with 13 bases in the middle. The CDR3 is 12 amino acids. The CDR3 nucleotides are TGTGCCAGCAGGGGGGCGGGTAGCGGCTACACCTTC. Translation: CASRGAGSGYTF.

The count of this clone is one. This chain's CDR3 is CASSIPGFSNQPQHF. As DNA, the CDR3 is TGTGCCAGCAGTATACCAGGGTTCAGCAATCAGCCCCAGCATTTT. The V and J genes are TRBV2 and TRBJ1-5; maybe TRBD1 (5 bases). V lost 5 bases and J lost 1, with 12 bases in between. CDR3 length: 15 residues. The germline V gene encodes CDR1 SNHLY and CDR2 FYNNEI.

V is TRBV7-2 and J is TRBJ2-7, with 11 bases aligning to TRBD2. Trimming removed 3 bases from V and 0 bases from J; junction bases left unmatched: 1. This CDR3 has 15 residues. CDR1 and CDR2 from the germline V gene are SGHTA and FQGNSA. The CDR3 bases are TGTGCCAGCAGCTTTAGCGGGGGGGACTCCTACGAGCAGTACTTC. Protein product: CASSFSGGDSYEQYF. The variable domain in full, with the rest retrieved from reference TRBV7-2 and TRBJ2-7, is GAGVSQSPSNKVTEKGKDVELRCDPISGHTALYWYRQSLGQGLEFLIYFQGNSAPDKSGLPSDRFSAERTGGSVSTLTIQRTQQEDSAVYLCASSFSGGDSYEQYFGPGTRLTVT.

This chain joins TRBV11-3 and TRBJ2-3; 8 bases match TRBD1. Germline V gives CDR1 SGHNT, CDR2 YENEEA. Trimming cost V 5 bases and J 1 base; bases outside gene matches: 5. The CDR3 is 15 residues long. CDR3 loop: CASSPRQGRTDTQYF. CDR3 coding DNA: TGTGCCAGCAGCCCCCGACAGGGGCGCACAGATACGCAGTATTTT.

The rearrangement links TRBV2 to TRBJ1-6, with 7 bases matching TRBD1. The V gene end was trimmed by 6 bases and the J gene end by 11 bases; junction bases not matched to a gene: 7. The CDR3 is made up of 13 amino acids. CDR1 is SNHLY and CDR2 is FYNNEI in the germline V gene. The CDR3 here is CASREGALTPLHF. CDR3 sequence (DNA): TGTGCCAGCAGAGAGGGGGCTTTGACACCCCTCCACTTT. Full variable domain (rest looked up from reference TRBV2 and TRBJ1-6): EPEVTQTPSHQVTQMGQEVILRCVPISNHLYFYWYRQILGQKVEFLVSFYNNEISEKSEIFDDQFSVERPDGSNFTLKIRSTKLEDSAMYFCASREGALTPLHFGNGTRLTVT.

The sample holds a few counts of this clone. The chain links TRBV11-1 to TRBJ2-7, with D perhaps TRBD2 (6 bases). The length of the CDR3 is 17 residues. Germline-derived CDR1 and CDR2 are SGHAT and FQDESV (reference sequence). The germline V and J ends were trimmed by 1 base and 2 bases, with 18 bases remaining between them. The CDR3 bases are TGTGCCAGCAGCTTAGATTTTGGAAGGGGAGGAACCTACGAGCAGTACTTC. Its translation: CASSLDFGRGGTYEQYF.

The chain has TRBV7-9 and TRBJ2-7; 7 nucleotides agree with TRBD1. V dropped 5 bases and J dropped 0; count of bases not matched to a gene: 16. Looked up from germline, CDR1 is SEHNR and CDR2 is FQNEAQ (reference sequence). The CDR3 sequence is 18 residues long. CDR3: CASSPPTSGTDHSYEQYF. The CDR3, as DNA: TGTGCCAGCAGCCCTCCTACATCCGGGACAGACCACTCCTACGAGCAGTACTTC.

This rearrangement joins TRBV12-5 to TRBJ1-1; 9 nucleotides match TRBD1. This CDR3 comprises 15 residues. CDR1 is LGHNT and CDR2 is FRNRAP in the germline V gene. V shed 1 base and J 0 bases; nucleotides not matched to a gene: 0. CDR3 loop: CASGLGTGVNTEAFF. The CDR3 bases are TGTGCTAGTGGTTTGGGGACAGGGGTGAACACTGAAGCTTTCTTT.